The clone carrying this TCR beta chain was counted a few times. This sample is part of a study of blood T cell repertoires in COVID-19. For the study at large: The samples span acute and convalescent COVID-19 from the United States, Italy and Spain. T cells, B-cell-depleted T cells, or PBMCs provided the cDNA or gDNA that served as material.

Per the authors' pipeline: Amplification from reference gene primers served as the basis for estimated nucleated cell counts. Here immunoSEQ multiplex PCR was the method, and the copy in TCRdb shows in-frame clones only, minus some. V and J calls and clone size are copied from that table; D and trimming were computed from the DNA. The sample yields around 340,000 clones, over 70% seen once. This receptor was identified in a man aged 25 to 45 with active or convalescent COVID-19. Sequencing input: peripheral blood.

CDR3 protein: CASSQGTGGDEKLFF. CDR3 bases: TGCGCCAGCAGCCAAGGCACAGGGGGCGATGAAAAACTGTTTTTT. This chain connects TRBV4-3 to TRBJ1-4; 9 positions match TRBD1. J was trimmed by 6 bases and V by 1 base; bases with no gene match: 3. The germline gives CDR1 LGHNA, CDR2 YSLEER. CDR3 size: 15 residues.